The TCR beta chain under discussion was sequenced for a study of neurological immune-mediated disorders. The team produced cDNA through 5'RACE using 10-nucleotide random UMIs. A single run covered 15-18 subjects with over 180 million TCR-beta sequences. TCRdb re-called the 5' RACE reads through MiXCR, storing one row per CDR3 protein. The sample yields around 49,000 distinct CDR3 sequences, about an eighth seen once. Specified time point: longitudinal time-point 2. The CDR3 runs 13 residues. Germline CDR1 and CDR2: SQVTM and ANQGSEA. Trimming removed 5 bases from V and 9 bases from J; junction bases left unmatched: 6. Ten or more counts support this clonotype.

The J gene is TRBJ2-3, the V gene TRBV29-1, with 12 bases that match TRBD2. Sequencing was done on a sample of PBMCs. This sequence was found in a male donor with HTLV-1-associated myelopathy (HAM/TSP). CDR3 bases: TGCAGCGTTCTGCTAGCGGGGGGGCACACGCAGTATTTT. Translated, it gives CSVLLAGGHTQYF.